The TCR beta chain described here comes from a study of shared clonotypes between healthy human individuals. The study's findings and limits: Rarefaction gave evidence that sorted-subset sequencing remained incomplete despite large depth. Across a handful of donors, naive CD4 shared around 5.1%, naive CD8 over 3%, memory CD4 more than 2%, memory CD8 0.4%.

V lost 4 bases to trimming and J lost 4 bases, with 16 bases between them. The CDR3 runs to 15 residues. From germline, CDR1 is SQVTM and CDR2 ANQGSEA. The table lists this clone with a count of one. No antigen is known for it. Each sample came from a Caucasian adult donor living in Nashville, Tennessee. The deep-level immunoSEQ assay was used. Sequenced by immunoSEQ multiplex PCR; TCRdb stores in-frame clones only, minus some. The repertoire has about 2.3 million clones, 80% to 95% of them found once; the top ten carry about 0.36%. The V call is TRBV29-1, the J call TRBJ2-2; TRBD1 is a possible D gene (6 bases). Material for sequencing was naive CD4+ T cells from PBMCs. Subset indicated: CD45RA+ positively selected. This clonotype originated in a man in his late teens or twenties in good health. Some clones in this sample may be carry-over from other donors' samples. The CDR3 nucleotides are TGCAGCGTTGGTCAGGGGTCCACTTTCACCGGGGAGCTGTTTTTT. Residues: CSVGQGSTFTGELFF.